This T cell receptor beta chain was recovered during a study of identical twins. V shed 6 bases, J shed 6 bases, and the junction held 8 bases outside the gene matches. The CDR3 is 14 amino acids. The V gene's germline CDR1 is DFQATT and CDR2 SNEGSKA (reference sequence). This clonotype occurred many times. Its antigen is as yet unknown. With template switching, a universal primer site was added, and the cDNA carried unique molecular identifiers. TCRdb re-derived calls from the 5' RACE reads in MiXCR, one entry per CDR3 protein. Counted here are about 810,000 distinct CDR3 sequences, 9% to 15% occurring once; the ten biggest clones make up around 1.5%. General study results and limits: Within cord blood, abundant beta clonotypes carried fewer insertions, but memory repertoires showed no such trend. Within beta out-of-frame sequences, the excess sharing observed between twins was weaker. Without tracking the same donors, conclusions rested on cross-sectional statistical analysis.

This same sample was also taken into another study, of yellow fever vaccine responses in identical twins.

The source is a woman between 18 and 29 years old in good health. The genes are TRBV20-1 and TRBJ2-2; the match to TRBD1 covers 9 bases. Input material: PBMCs. The CDR3 here is CSALGTGRAGELFF. CDR3 nucleotides: TGCAGTGCCTTAGGGACAGGGCGGGCCGGGGAGCTGTTTTTT.